This TCR beta chain originates from a study of T cell responses to AZD1222 COVID-19 vaccine. Study background: Pooling covered second doses at about 4 or about 12 weeks.

Study conclusions and caveats: Of the AZD1222 recipients, only 5 to 7 were seropositive at baseline. Nearly half of spike-specific TCRs reportedly target variant regions that are unmutated in the B.1.351 and B.1.1.7 variants. In a largely white British group with more females than males, clonal diversity was possibly underestimated.

On this clone: Its antigen remains unknown.

Assay: immunoSEQ multiplex PCR; the TCRdb copy retains only in-frame clones and omits some. The sample includes more than 150,000 clones, almost 95% of them seen just once. The CDR3 covers 17 residues. V was shortened by 1 base and J by 0 bases, with 13 bases between the two germline ends. The germline V gene has CDR1 SGHVS and CDR2 FNYEAQ. The chain is built from TRBV7-6 and TRBJ1-3; D is undetermined. This material consisted of peripheral blood, taken on day 0 of AZD1222 vaccination. The clonotype was recovered from an adult in good health. The CDR3 is CASSLVAASYSGNTIYF. CDR3 sequence (DNA): TGTGCCAGCAGCTTAGTAGCGGCCTCTTACTCTGGAAACACCATATATTTT.